One and the same sample provided the 8 T cell receptor beta chains below, sequenced in a study of cytomegalovirus exposure and HLA in healthy donors. The primer mix had 60 Vbeta and 13 Jbeta primers. Clones were sequenced by immunoSEQ multiplex PCR, and TCRdb holds only the in-frame ones, with some missing. The sample shows around 130,000 clones, 85% of them seen only once. Sequencing was performed on PBMCs. These receptors originate from a woman in her twenties or thirties in good health and CMV-seropositive.

This chain connects TRBV9 to TRBJ2-1; a weak D match, TRBD2 (7 bases). The V gene lost 4 bases and the J gene lost 3 bases, with 14 bases spanning the gap. The CDR3 has 15 residues. The germline V gene has CDR1 SGDLS and CDR2 YYNGEE. This chain's CDR3 is CASSLGGDHYNEQFF. Written as DNA, the CDR3 is TGTGCCAGCAGCCTAGGGGGGGACCACTACAATGAGCAGTTCTTC.

V gene TRBV7-8 combines with J gene TRBJ1-2; maybe TRBD1 (6 bases). Looked up from germline, CDR1 is SGHVS and CDR2 is FQNEAQ. V was cut by 1 base and J by 2 bases, with 11 bases left in between. The CDR3 is 15 residues long. CDR3 amino acids: CASSLEGQGNYGYTF. DNA for the CDR3: TGTGCCAGCAGCTTAGAAGGTCAGGGGAACTATGGCTACACCTTC. The variable domain in full, with the rest retrieved from reference TRBV7-8 and TRBJ1-2, is GAGVSQSPRYKVAKRGQDVALRCDPISGHVSLFWYQQALGQGPEFLTYFQNEAQLDKSGLPSDRFFAERPEGSVSTLKIQRTQQEDSAVYLCASSLEGQGNYGYTFGSGTRLTVV.

V gene TRBV13 combines with J gene TRBJ2-1; D is undetermined. Between the trimmed V and J ends, which lost 2 bases and 0 bases, there was a span of 8 bases. The CDR3 runs to 15 residues. Germline V gives CDR1 PRHDT, CDR2 FYEKMQ (reference sequence). The CDR3 nucleotides are TGTGCCAGCAGCTTAATGCGGAGCTCCTACAATGAGCAGTTCTTC. It encodes CASSLMRSSYNEQFF.

The CDR3 sequence: CASSQATEVHEQYF. The CDR3 coding sequence is TGTGCCAGCAGCCAGGCGACAGAAGTCCACGAGCAGTACTTC. The chain is built from TRBV4-2 and TRBJ2-5, with a weak D call TRBD1 (5 bases). The J call may be faulty, since TRBJ2-7 better matches the DNA end. This CDR3 is built from 14 residues. Germline CDR1 is LGHNA and CDR2 is YNFKEQ.

This clone turned up a few times. The rearrangement links TRBV27 to TRBJ1-2; TRBD1 is a possible D gene (5 bases). Per the germline V gene, CDR1 is MNHEY and CDR2 is SMNVEV (reference sequence). CDR3 length: 13 residues. Trimming left V 2 bases short and J 4 bases short, with 8 bases between. The CDR3 spells CASSLSGAYGYTF. The CDR3 DNA reads as TGTGCCAGCAGTTTAAGTGGGGCCTATGGCTACACCTTC.

The chain is built from TRBV19 and TRBJ2-1; 10 bases map to TRBD2. Germline-derived CDR1 and CDR2 are LNHDA and SQIVND (reference sequence). This CDR3 is built from 13 residues. V shed 8 bases and J 8 bases; nucleotides not matched to a gene: 6. The CDR3 DNA reads TGTGCCAGTGGGAGCGGGAGGGGGGATGAGCAGTTCTTC. This translates into CASGSGRGDEQFF.

The chain employs TRBV6-6 and TRBJ1-6; no firm D call. V lost 8 bases and J lost 7, with 12 bases in between. Germline assignment: CDR1 MNHNY and CDR2 SVGAGI (reference sequence). CDR3 length: 13 residues. The CDR3 region is CASERILNSPLHF. The CDR3 DNA reads TGTGCCAGCGAGAGGATTCTGAATTCACCCCTCCACTTT.

This clone was observed a single time. The chain combines TRBV10-3 with TRBJ1-6, with TRBD1 matching over 9 bases. Trimming cost V 2 bases and J 10 bases; bases outside gene matches: 6. Germline V gene sequence: CDR1 ENHRY, CDR2 SYGVKD. This CDR3 comprises 15 residues. The chain's CDR3 is CAISEGTGSGSPLHF. CDR3 DNA: TGTGCCATCAGTGAGGGGACAGGGTCTGGATCACCCCTCCACTTT.